The 27 T cell receptor beta chains below were found in one sample sequenced in a study of blood T cell repertoires in COVID-19. This table comes from immunoSEQ multiplex PCR, and its TCRdb copy is limited to in-frame clones, with some not included. The profile shows 95,000 to 150,000 clones, 80% to 90% of them singletons. The material sequenced was peripheral blood. The receptor source for this set is a man in his 70s with active or convalescent COVID-19.

The chain is built from TRBV7-2 and TRBJ2-1; D gene uncertain. From germline, CDR1 is SGHTA and CDR2 FQGNSA. The V end lost 4 bases, the J end lost 0 bases, and 13 bases lay between the germline ends. The CDR3 extends over 16 amino acids. In DNA form, the CDR3 reads TGTGCCAGCAGCTCCCAGACTGATTACTCCTACAATGAGCAGTTCTTC. Protein product: CASSSQTDYSYNEQFF.

The chain employs TRBV19 and TRBJ2-2; 11 nucleotides match TRBD2. The CDR3 is made up of 16 amino acids. The V gene end was trimmed by 6 bases and the J gene end by 1 base; junction bases not matched to a gene: 4. The germline gives CDR1 LNHDA, CDR2 SQIVND (reference sequence). CDR3 nucleotide sequence: TGTGCCAGTAGCAATGGACTAGCGGGGAACACCGGGGAGCTGTTTTTT. It is translated as CASSNGLAGNTGELFF.

This clone was seen only a few times. V is TRBV28 and J is TRBJ1-1, with D unclear. Trimming left V 3 bases short and J 2 bases short, with 7 bases between. Germline CDR1 reads MDHEN; CDR2 reads SYDVKM. The CDR3 sequence is 13 residues long. DNA for the CDR3: TGTGCCAGCAGTTTCCCAGGAAACACTGAAGCTTTCTTT. This gives the protein CASSFPGNTEAFF.

CDR3 sequence reads: CASSFRSGGSYEQYF. The CDR3 nucleotides are TGTGCCAGCAGTTTTCGTAGCGGGGGCTCCTACGAGCAGTACTTC. The chain joins TRBV27 to TRBJ2-7; 9 bases align to TRBD2. The CDR3 runs 15 residues. Losses at the gene ends were 3 bases for V and 0 bases for J; bases not matched to a gene: 3. Looked up from germline, CDR1 is MNHEY and CDR2 is SMNVEV (reference sequence).

This chain links TRBV7-2 with TRBJ2-7; 9 bases fit TRBD1. CDR1 and CDR2 from the germline V gene are SGHTA and FQGNSA. This CDR3 comprises 14 residues. V trimming: 4 bases; J trimming: 6 bases; junction bases outside the gene matches: 7. CDR3 nucleotide sequence: TGTGCCAGCAGCTCACAGGGACAGGGTGCCGAGCAGTACTTC. This codes for CASSSQGQGAEQYF. The entire variable domain, with the rest obtained from reference TRBV7-2 and TRBJ2-7, is as follows: GAGVSQSPSNKVTEKGKDVELRCDPISGHTALYWYRQSLGQGLEFLIYFQGNSAPDKSGLPSDRFSAERTGGSVSTLTIQRTQQEDSAVYLCASSSQGQGAEQYFGPGTRLTVT.

The chain couples TRBV7-6 to TRBJ2-7, with 8 bases fitting TRBD2. The CDR3 has 16 amino acids. V shed 5 bases and J 2 bases; nucleotides not matched to a gene: 11. CDR1 is SGHVS, CDR2 FNYEAQ, per germline. CDR3 region: CASSPPETSATYEQYF. The CDR3 DNA reads as TGTGCCAGCAGCCCCCCCGAGACTAGCGCTACCTACGAGCAGTACTTC.

This clone was recorded only once. The chain links TRBV28 to TRBJ1-3; TRBD1 is a possible D gene (5 bases). The germline V gene encodes CDR1 MDHEN and CDR2 SYDVKM. Trimming removed 6 bases from V and 1 base from J, with 13 bases in between. The CDR3 is 15 residues long. The CDR3 bases are TGTGCCAGCAGAGAAGGGGCGTCGTCTGGAAACACCATATATTTT. Its protein is CASREGASSGNTIYF.

The chain combines TRBV28 with TRBJ1-3; D perhaps matches TRBD1 (6 bases). Germline lookup yields CDR1 MDHEN and CDR2 SYDVKM. The CDR3 runs to 13 residues. The V gene lost 5 bases and the J gene lost 8 bases, with 13 bases spanning the gap. The CDR3 region is CASSTGTLHTIYF. Here the CDR3 DNA reads TGTGCCAGCAGTACGGGGACACTTCACACCATATATTTT.

This rearrangement joins TRBV7-9 to TRBJ1-5, with 9 bases that match TRBD1. Trimming took 5 bases from V and 6 from J; bases not matched to a gene: 2. The CDR3 spans 13 residues. CDR1 and CDR2 (germline): SEHNR, FQNEAQ (reference sequence). As DNA, the CDR3 is TGTGCCAGCAGCGGGGACAGGGCTCAGCCCCAGCATTTT. This codes for CASSGDRAQPQHF.

The chain is built from TRBV29-1 and TRBJ2-1; 7 nucleotides align to TRBD2. This CDR3 is built from 13 residues. Germline V gives CDR1 SQVTM, CDR2 ANQGSEA. The CDR3 coding sequence is TGCACTGGACGGGGGGACTCCTACAATGAGCAGTTCTTC. This codes for CTGRGDSYNEQFF.

The chain is built from TRBV14 and TRBJ2-7; D is possibly TRBD2 (6 bases). The ends were cut back, 0 bases at V and 6 bases at J, with 12 bases in the middle. CDR1 and CDR2 from the germline V gene are SGHDN and FVKESK. The CDR3 spans 14 residues. The CDR3 nucleotides are TGTGCCAGCAGCCAAGATTTTCGGGGGTTCGAGCAGTACTTC. Translated, it gives CASSQDFRGFEQYF.

The DNA of the CDR3 is TGTGCCAGCAGCTTAGATCGGGGGGTCGGGGAGCTGTTTTTT. Translating it yields CASSLDRGVGELFF. The chain couples TRBV11-2 to TRBJ2-2; 7 positions agree with TRBD2. The CDR3 spans 14 residues. J gave up 7 bases and V 0 bases, and 2 bases lay outside the gene matches. Germline CDR1 is SGHAT and CDR2 is FQNNGV.

The chain is built from TRBV15 and TRBJ2-2; D uncertain. This CDR3 has 17 residues. The V end was cut by 2 bases, the J end by 7 bases, with 20 bases between. Germline CDR1 LNHNV, CDR2 YYDKDF (reference sequence). The CDR3 DNA follows: TGTGCCACCAGCAGAAAAATGAGCGACCTTACAAGCGGGGAGCTGTTTTTT. Protein: CATSRKMSDLTSGELFF.

The J gene is TRBJ2-5, the V gene TRBV6-1; D is uncertain. CDR3 length equals 15 residues. Per germline, CDR1 MNHNS and CDR2 SASEGT. V lost 1 base to trimming and J lost 1 base, with 10 bases between them. The CDR3 DNA reads TGTGCCAGCAGTGAAGGGCCTCTCAGCCAAGAGACCCAGTACTTC. It specifies CASSEGPLSQETQYF.

The V and J genes are TRBV28 and TRBJ1-5, with TRBD1 matching 8 bases. Trimming took 0 bases from V and 3 from J; bases not matched to a gene: 7. Germline CDR1 is MDHEN and CDR2 is SYDVKM. CDR3 length equals 17 residues. The chain's CDR3 is CASSLWRTGRDNQPQHF. CDR3 sequence (DNA): TGTGCCAGCAGTTTATGGAGGACAGGGAGAGACAATCAGCCCCAGCATTTT.

The chain employs TRBV18 and TRBJ1-2, with D possibly TRBD1 on 5 matching bases. V lost 4 bases and J lost 3, with 9 bases in between. Germline CDR1 KGHSH, CDR2 LQKENI. The CDR3 runs 13 residues. Written as DNA, the CDR3 is TGTGCCAGCTCACAGCAGGGTGACTATGGCTACACCTTC. Protein product: CASSQQGDYGYTF.

This clone was picked up a small number of times. The chain combines TRBV19 with TRBJ2-1; perhaps TRBD1 as D (6 bases). Germline-derived CDR1 and CDR2 are LNHDA and SQIVND (reference sequence). The CDR3 is 13 residues long. Trimming shortened V by 4 bases and J by 10 bases, and 14 bases separated the two germline ends. Here the CDR3 reads CASSSRGNTEQFF. In nucleotides, the CDR3 is TGTGCCAGTAGTAGCAGGGGAAATACGGAGCAGTTCTTC.

The chain uses TRBV5-1 and TRBJ2-5; 11 nucleotides match TRBD2. Germline V lookup: CDR1 SGHRS, CDR2 YFSETQ. V shed 1 base, J shed 5 bases, and the junction held 7 bases outside the gene matches. The CDR3 is 16 residues long. CDR3 bases: TGCGCCAGCAGCTTGACCGGGACTAGCGGAGGGGAGACCCAGTACTTC. Amino acids: CASSLTGTSGGETQYF.

V is TRBV29-1 and J is TRBJ1-1; D possibly corresponds to TRBD1 (6 bases). CDR1 is SQVTM, CDR2 ANQGSEA, per germline. V lost 4 bases, J lost 4 bases, and 7 bases lay in between. There are 11 residues in the CDR3. The CDR3 loop reads CSVAQGTEAFF. In DNA, the CDR3 is TGCAGCGTTGCACAGGGCACTGAAGCTTTCTTT.

The J gene is TRBJ1-5, the V gene TRBV4-2; D might be TRBD1 (5 bases). Germline values: CDR1 LGHNA, CDR2 YNFKEQ. The CDR3 spans 15 residues. The ends were cut back, 4 bases at V and 1 base at J, with 11 bases in the middle. The CDR3 DNA sequence: TGTGCCAGCAGCCCAGTCAAGGGGAGCAATCAGCCCCAGCATTTT. Protein sequence: CASSPVKGSNQPQHF.

The V call is TRBV7-2, the J call TRBJ2-7; 9 nucleotides line up with TRBD2. Looked up from germline, CDR1 is SGHTA and CDR2 is FQGNSA. Germline trimming cut 4 bases from V and 7 bases from J; bases unmatched to any gene: 2. This CDR3 spans 12 amino acids. The CDR3 DNA reads TGTGCCAGCAGCTCGGGACTAGCAGAGCAGTACTTC. It yields the protein CASSSGLAEQYF.

The chain recombines TRBV29-1 with TRBJ2-1; 9 bases agree with TRBD2. Germline CDR1 SQVTM, CDR2 ANQGSEA. The CDR3 sequence is 14 residues long. Trimming cost V 6 bases and J 7 bases; bases outside gene matches: 10. The CDR3, as DNA: TGCAGCGTGGGGACTAGCCCTCAGGGGAATGAGCAGTTCTTC. Translated: CSVGTSPQGNEQFF.

This chain connects TRBV6-6 to TRBJ2-7, with D hard to call. CDR1 MNHNY and CDR2 SVGAGI come from the germline V gene (reference sequence). The CDR3 extends over 14 amino acids. Trimming cost V 2 bases and J 3 bases, with 11 bases left between them. CDR3 in amino acids: CASSYAETYYEQYF. CDR3 sequence (DNA): TGTGCCAGCAGTTACGCCGAAACCTACTACGAGCAGTACTTC.

V usage is TRBV24-1 and J usage is TRBJ2-3; 11 bases line up with TRBD1. Trimming removed 3 bases from V and 5 bases from J; junction bases left unmatched: 3. From germline, CDR1 is KGHDR and CDR2 SFDVKD. The CDR3 covers 15 residues. CDR3 sequence: CATSDRGQGVDTQYF. The CDR3 DNA follows: TGTGCCACCAGTGATAGGGGACAGGGGGTAGATACGCAGTATTTT.

V gene TRBV11-2 combines with J gene TRBJ2-7; 9 nucleotides line up with TRBD2. Germline CDR1 is SGHAT and CDR2 is FQNNGV. This CDR3 spans 14 amino acids. With 5 bases clipped from V and 4 bases from J, the junction kept 6 bases outside the gene matches. The CDR3 DNA follows: TGTGCCAGCAGCCCAAGACTAGCGGATTACGAGCAGTACTTC. It specifies CASSPRLADYEQYF.

The rearrangement joins TRBV28 to TRBJ1-2, with D possibly TRBD1 on 6 matching bases. This CDR3 spans 13 amino acids. V lost 8 bases and J 7 bases, leaving 17 bases between the germline ends. Germline lookup yields CDR1 MDHEN and CDR2 SYDVKM. The CDR3 reads CASQRGGASGYTF. The CDR3 DNA reads TGTGCCAGCCAAAGGGGGGGGGCGTCTGGCTACACCTTC.

The CDR3, as DNA: TGTGCCAGCAGCTTAGCTTCCGGGAATAGCAATCAGCCCCAGCATTTT. It codes for CASSLASGNSNQPQHF. The gene calls are TRBV7-8 and TRBJ1-5, with D uncertain. Germline V lookup: CDR1 SGHVS, CDR2 FQNEAQ. The CDR3 spans 16 residues. Between the trimmed V and J ends, which lost 0 bases and 0 bases, there was a span of 9 bases.